This T cell receptor (beta chain) was sequenced for a study of T cells in tuberculosis. Regarding this clone: Its specificity is not known.

Whole-study findings and limits: Selection depended on which cryopreserved specimens were available.

The V and J ends lost 5 bases and 1 base respectively, with 16 bases between them. Germline-derived CDR1 and CDR2 are SGHTA and FQGTGA. This CDR3 has 16 residues. Sequencing was performed with immunoSEQ multiplex PCR; in TCRdb, only in-frame clones are kept and a portion is missing. The top ten hold 6% to 7% of the sample, which has 30,000 to 35,000 clones, 97% seen once. The receptor was derived from a donor aged 10 to 29 with latent tuberculosis or without tuberculosis infection. Sample: PBMCs. The V call is TRBV7-3, the J call TRBJ2-3, with D possibly matching TRBD2 (5 bases). This CDR3 reads CASSPIEGLGTDTQYF. The DNA for the CDR3 is TGTGCCAGCAGCCCAATCGAGGGATTGGGCACAGATACGCAGTATTTT. Combining the CDR3 with reference TRBV7-3 and TRBJ2-3 gives the whole variable domain GAGVSQTPSNKVTEKGKYVELRCDPISGHTALYWYRQSLGQGPEFLIYFQGTGAADDSGLPNDRFFAVRPEGSVSTLKIQRTERGDSAVYLCASSPIEGLGTDTQYFGPGTRLTVL.